The 22 T cell receptor beta chains reported below all come from one sample, sequenced in a study of blood T cell repertoires in COVID-19 (dated by TCRdb to 2019 to 2021). The library was produced with the immunoSEQ multiplex PCR assay. The clones in this table, taken by TCRdb from immuneACCESS, are in-frame only. Not every clone is retained; where verified, under half of the shortfall comes from an unresolved V gene, and the cause of the rest is unknown. The sample table contains tens of thousands of clones; only one count was recorded for around 86% of them. The ten largest clonotypes hold 27% of the sample. Sequencing used peripheral blood. The receptors derive from a man aged 50-59 years with active or convalescent COVID-19.

The chain recombines TRBV19 with TRBJ1-6; 10 bases fit TRBD1. J lost 7 bases, V lost 6 bases, and 18 bases had no gene match. The CDR3 is 19 residues long. The germline gives CDR1 LNHDA, CDR2 SQIVND (reference sequence). The CDR3 sequence is CASSVRTGQGQAVNSPLHF. CDR3 in DNA: TGTGCCAGTAGCGTTCGTACGGGACAGGGGCAAGCGGTAAATTCACCCCTCCACTTT.

The V and J genes are TRBV4-3 and TRBJ1-2; 10 bases align to TRBD1. The CDR3 sequence is 16 residues long. Germline V CDR1 and CDR2: LGHNA, YSLEER. The V and J ends lost 1 base and 8 bases, in that order; junction bases with no gene match: 10. The CDR3 DNA reads TGCGCCAGCAGCCAAGTCCCGACAGGGGGCAGTTGGGGCTACACCTTC. Translated, it gives CASSQVPTGGSWGYTF.

The chain links TRBV2 to TRBJ2-7; D call uncertain. Germline CDR1 is SNHLY and CDR2 is FYNNEI. CDR3 length: 11 amino acids. V was trimmed by 3 bases and J by 6 bases, leaving 6 bases between them. CDR3 sequence (DNA): TGTGCCAGCAGTGACAGGCGCGAGCAGTACTTC. It encodes CASSDRREQYF.

A note on this clone: At the DNA level, this CDR3 is encoded by other sequences in the same sample as well. The chain joins TRBV6-1 to TRBJ2-1; TRBD2 matches at 13 bases. The germline V gene has CDR1 MNHNS and CDR2 SASEGT. The CDR3 sequence is 16 residues long. J gave up 5 bases and V 1 base, and 2 bases lay outside the gene matches. The CDR3 DNA follows: TGTGCCAGCAGTGAAGGACTAGCGGGGGGTAACAATGAGCAGTTCTTC. Translation gives CASSEGLAGGNNEQFF.

The chain combines TRBV14 with TRBJ2-7, with D perhaps matching TRBD2 (7 bases). The germline V and J ends were trimmed by 1 base and 6 bases, with 19 bases remaining between them. The CDR3 has 16 amino acids. Germline V lookup: CDR1 SGHDN, CDR2 FVKESK. CDR3 in DNA: TGTGCCAGCAGCCAAGCAGGTCGGGGGGCGTCGGTCGAGCAGTACTTC. It translates to CASSQAGRGASVEQYF.

The chain recombines TRBV24-1 with TRBJ2-6; possible D gene TRBD2, 5 bases. The length of the CDR3 is 16 residues. From germline, CDR1 is KGHDR and CDR2 SFDVKD. V was trimmed by 5 bases and J by 2 bases, leaving 12 bases between them. The CDR3 bases are TGTGCCACCAGTGCAAACGGGAACCCTGGGGCCAACGTCCTGACTTTC. It is translated as CATSANGNPGANVLTF.

V gene TRBV5-4 combines with J gene TRBJ2-3; D perhaps matches TRBD1 (5 bases). This CDR3 spans 13 amino acids. CDR1 is SGHNT and CDR2 is YYREEE in the germline V gene (reference sequence). V shed 4 bases and J shed 1 base, with 7 bases lying between them. CDR3 residues: CASSQGGTDTQYF. As DNA, the CDR3 is TGTGCCAGCAGCCAGGGCGGCACAGATACGCAGTATTTT.

This clone appeared a single time. The chain uses TRBV21-1 and TRBJ2-1; the DNA was not used to check the table's D call, TRBD1. TRBV21-1 is marked as a pseudogene. There are 15 residues in the CDR3. The CDR3 spells CASSKGKGNYNEQFF. CDR3 nucleotide sequence: TGTGCCAGCAGCAAAGGAAAGGGGAACTACAATGAGCAGTTCTTC.

The chain has TRBV27 and TRBJ1-4; tentative D call: TRBD1 (6 bases). Trimming took off 4 bases at V and 8 bases at J, with 11 bases between the two ends. Germline assignment: CDR1 MNHEY and CDR2 SMNVEV (reference sequence). This CDR3 has 13 residues. The CDR3 nucleotides are TGTGCCAGCAGTTCCAGGGGACGAGAAAAACTGTTTTTT. Protein sequence: CASSSRGREKLFF.

The chain combines TRBV19 with TRBJ1-1; 11 nucleotides agree with TRBD1. V shed 3 bases, J shed 7 bases, and the junction held 10 bases outside the gene matches. This CDR3 comprises 16 residues. Germline CDR1 reads LNHDA; CDR2 reads SQIVND (reference sequence). CDR3 protein: CASSMDRGQKTYEAFF. The DNA for the CDR3 is TGTGCCAGTAGTATGGACAGGGGGCAAAAAACATATGAAGCTTTCTTT.

V gene TRBV27 combines with J gene TRBJ2-1, with 7 bases aligning to TRBD1. J gave up 5 bases and V 1 base, and 5 bases lay outside the gene matches. There are 15 residues in the CDR3. CDR1 is MNHEY and CDR2 is SMNVEV in the germline V gene (reference sequence). CDR3 bases: TGTGCCAGCAGTTTATTTAGGACAGGCGACAATGAGCAGTTCTTC. Translating gives CASSLFRTGDNEQFF.

This chain connects TRBV5-4 to TRBJ2-3; TRBD1 matches 7 bases. The ends lost 3 bases at V and 0 bases at J; junction bases unmatched: 7. This CDR3 comprises 16 residues. Germline V lookup: CDR1 SGHNT, CDR2 YYREEE (reference sequence). CDR3 residues: CASSSGTEASTDTQYF. The CDR3 region has the DNA TGTGCCAGCAGCTCCGGGACAGAAGCTAGCACAGATACGCAGTATTTT.

The chain employs TRBV29-1 and TRBJ1-3; D possibly corresponds to TRBD1 (5 bases). The CDR3 has 14 residues. Germline CDR1 and CDR2: SQVTM and ANQGSEA. Trimming left V 3 bases short and J 3 bases short, with 12 bases between. For the CDR3, the DNA is TGCAGCGTTGAGGAGGGGCTCGGTGGAAACACCATATATTTT. This translates into CSVEEGLGGNTIYF.

The chain uses TRBV19 and TRBJ1-1; D perhaps matches TRBD1 (5 bases). The CDR3 extends over 13 amino acids. CDR1 and CDR2 (germline): LNHDA, SQIVND (reference sequence). V lost 9 bases and J lost 4, with 15 bases in between. The CDR3 spells CARTPLGRTEAFF. Here the CDR3 DNA reads TGTGCCAGGACACCTTTGGGGCGCACTGAAGCTTTCTTT.

CDR3 nucleotides: TGTGCCACCAGTGAGACAGGCCATAATAGCAATCAGCCCCAGCATTTT. Amino acids: CATSETGHNSNQPQHF. The chain recombines TRBV24-1 with TRBJ1-5; a weak D match, TRBD1 (6 bases). This CDR3 is 16 amino acids long. Germline CDR1 and CDR2: KGHDR and SFDVKD. Deletions cut 4 bases from V and 0 bases from J, with 12 bases between.

The rearrangement links TRBV6-8 to TRBJ2-3; possibly TRBD1 for D (6 bases). The germline CDR1 and CDR2 sequences are MNHGY and SAAAGT. The CDR3 is made up of 15 amino acids. Between the trimmed V and J ends, which lost 2 bases and 3 bases, there was a span of 12 bases. Here the CDR3 DNA reads TGTGCCAGCAGTTACAAGGACAGAGTAACAGATACGCAGTATTTT. Translation: CASSYKDRVTDTQYF.

V and J are TRBV11-2 and TRBJ1-2; maybe TRBD1 (6 bases). The CDR3 consists of 14 residues. V lost 0 bases and J 7 bases, leaving 12 bases between the germline ends. Germline CDR1 and CDR2: SGHAT and FQNNGV. CDR3 coding DNA: TGTGCCAGCAGCTTAGATTGGCAGGGGTCTGGCTACACCTTC. Its translation: CASSLDWQGSGYTF.

A few counts support this clone. The chain recombines TRBV29-1 with TRBJ2-5; weak D call: TRBD1 (6 bases). The V gene lost 5 bases and the J gene lost 2 bases, with 18 bases spanning the gap. Germline CDR1 reads SQVTM; CDR2 reads ANQGSEA. The CDR3 extends over 15 amino acids. For the CDR3, the DNA is TGCAGCGTTCTCCGTCCCGGGACAAGACAAGAGACCCAGTACTTC. It encodes CSVLRPGTRQETQYF.

This chain connects TRBV2 to TRBJ2-2; D may be TRBD2 (6 bases). The CDR3 is 14 amino acids. Germline V gene data show CDR1 as SNHLY and CDR2 as FYNNEI. Trimming removed 4 bases at V and 4 bases at J, with 10 bases between. The CDR3, as DNA: TGTGCCAGCAGTGGTCAGGGAGGCACCGGGGAGCTGTTTTTT. Translation: CASSGQGGTGELFF.

The V and J genes are TRBV5-6 and TRBJ2-3; D might be TRBD1 (5 bases). From germline, CDR1 is SGHDT and CDR2 YYEEEE. V lost 0 bases, J lost 1 base, and 6 bases lay in between. The CDR3 has 14 amino acids. CDR3 region: CASSLDRRTDTQYF. CDR3 nucleotide sequence: TGTGCCAGCAGCTTGGACAGGCGCACAGATACGCAGTATTTT.

The chain carries TRBV13 and TRBJ1-2; D remains ambiguous. Deletions cut 6 bases from V and 2 bases from J, with 10 bases between. The CDR3 contains 13 residues. The germline gives CDR1 PRHDT, CDR2 FYEKMQ (reference sequence). CDR3 bases: TGTGCCAGCAGTTATGACAAGAACTATGGCTACACCTTC. Its protein product is CASSYDKNYGYTF.

The chain joins TRBV28 to TRBJ1-2, with 10 bases matching TRBD1. With V trimmed by 4 bases and J by 4 bases, 9 bases remained unmatched. Germline CDR1 is MDHEN and CDR2 is SYDVKM. The CDR3 spans 16 residues. This chain's CDR3 is CASSWVTGGAAYGYTF. Written as DNA, the CDR3 is TGTGCCAGCAGTTGGGTGACAGGGGGCGCTGCCTATGGCTACACCTTC.